The T cell receptor (beta chain) described here comes from a study of regulatory T cells in long-lasting Graves disease. Findings of the study overall: Persistent cases favored TRBV28, TRBJ1-2 and TRBJ2-5. Compared with new cases, persistent Graves' patients showed reduced TCR diversity.

Both iRepertoire HTBI primers and Arm-PCR of CDR3 regions were used to build the TCR beta libraries. MiXCR, applied by TCRdb to the multiplex PCR reads, yields one record per CDR3 protein. In the table there are hundreds of thousands of distinct CDR3 sequences, 25% to 30% of which are singletons. Looked up from germline, CDR1 is SNHLY and CDR2 is FYNNEI. This CDR3 has 15 amino acids. With 5 bases clipped from V and 6 bases from J, the junction kept 6 bases outside the gene matches. The sample holds a few counts of this clonotype. Its target is unknown. Stated time point: persistent/refractory GD, antithyroid drugs over 5 years with positive TRAb. Extracted RNA from PBMCs served as the source of the TCR library.

This sequence was found in a female donor with Graves disease. The starting material was peripheral blood mononuclear cells (PBMCs), obtained when the disease was refractory, from a patient treated with antithyroid drugs. J is TRBJ2-1 and V is TRBV2; TRBD2 matches 11 bases. CDR3 coding DNA: TGTGCCAGCAGTCCCACTAGCGGGAGCGGCAATGAGCAGTTCTTC. Translating gives CASSPTSGSGNEQFF.